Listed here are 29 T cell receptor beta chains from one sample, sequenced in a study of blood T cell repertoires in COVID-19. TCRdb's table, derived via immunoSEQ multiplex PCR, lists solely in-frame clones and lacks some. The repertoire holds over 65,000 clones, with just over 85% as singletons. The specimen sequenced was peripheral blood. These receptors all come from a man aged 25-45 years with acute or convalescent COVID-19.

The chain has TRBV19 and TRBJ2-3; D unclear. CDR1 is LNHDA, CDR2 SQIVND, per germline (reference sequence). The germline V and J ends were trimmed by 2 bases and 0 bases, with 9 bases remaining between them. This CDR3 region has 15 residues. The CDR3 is CASSILGPSTDTQYF. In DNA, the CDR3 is TGTGCCAGTAGTATACTAGGCCCTAGCACAGATACGCAGTATTTT.

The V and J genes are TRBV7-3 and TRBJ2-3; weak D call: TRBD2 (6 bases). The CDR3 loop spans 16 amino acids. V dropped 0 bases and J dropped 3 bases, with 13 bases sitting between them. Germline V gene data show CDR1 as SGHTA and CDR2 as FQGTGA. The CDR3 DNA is TGTGCCAGCAGCTTAACGGGGAGCGGAGGGACAGATACGCAGTATTTT. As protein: CASSLTGSGGTDTQYF. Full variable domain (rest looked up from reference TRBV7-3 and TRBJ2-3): GAGVSQTPSNKVTEKGKYVELRCDPISGHTALYWYRQSLGQGPEFLIYFQGTGAADDSGLPNDRFFAVRPEGSVSTLKIQRTERGDSAVYLCASSLTGSGGTDTQYFGPGTRLTVL.

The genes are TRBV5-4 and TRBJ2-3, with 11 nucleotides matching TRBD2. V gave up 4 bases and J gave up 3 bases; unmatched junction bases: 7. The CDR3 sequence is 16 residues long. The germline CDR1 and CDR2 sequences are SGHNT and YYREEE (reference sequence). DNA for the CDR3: TGTGCCAGCAGCCTAAGACTAGCGGGAATGACAGATACGCAGTATTTT. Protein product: CASSLRLAGMTDTQYF.

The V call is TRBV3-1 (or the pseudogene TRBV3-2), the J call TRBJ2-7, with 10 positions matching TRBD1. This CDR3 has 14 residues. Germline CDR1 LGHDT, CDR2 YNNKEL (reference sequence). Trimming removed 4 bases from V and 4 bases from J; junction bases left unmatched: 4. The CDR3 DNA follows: TGTGCCAGCAGCCCGGGGACAGGGGTTTACGAGCAGTACTTC. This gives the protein CASSPGTGVYEQYF.

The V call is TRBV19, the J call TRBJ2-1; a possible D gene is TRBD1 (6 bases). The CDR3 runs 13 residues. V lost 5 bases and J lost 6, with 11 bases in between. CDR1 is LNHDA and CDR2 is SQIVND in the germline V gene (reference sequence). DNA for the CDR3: TGTGCCAGTAGTCCCACAGGGCCCAATGAGCAGTTCTTC. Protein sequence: CASSPTGPNEQFF.

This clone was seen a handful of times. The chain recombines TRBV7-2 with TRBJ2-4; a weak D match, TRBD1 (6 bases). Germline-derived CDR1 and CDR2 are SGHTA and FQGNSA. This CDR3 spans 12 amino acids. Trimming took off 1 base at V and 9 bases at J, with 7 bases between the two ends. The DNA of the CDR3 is TGTGCCAGCAGCTTAGGCAGGGGCATTCAGTACTTC. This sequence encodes CASSLGRGIQYF.

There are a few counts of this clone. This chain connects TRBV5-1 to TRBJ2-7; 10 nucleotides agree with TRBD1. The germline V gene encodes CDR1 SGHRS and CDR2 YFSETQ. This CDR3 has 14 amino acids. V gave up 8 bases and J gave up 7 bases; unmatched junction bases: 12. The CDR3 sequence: CASSPGQGLYEQYF. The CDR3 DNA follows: TGCGCCAGTAGTCCGGGACAGGGGCTTTATGAGCAGTACTTC.

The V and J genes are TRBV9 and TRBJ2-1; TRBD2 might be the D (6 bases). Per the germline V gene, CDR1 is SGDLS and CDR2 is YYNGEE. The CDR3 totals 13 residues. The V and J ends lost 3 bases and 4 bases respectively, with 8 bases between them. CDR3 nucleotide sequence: TGTGCCAGCAGCGCGGGACTTTACAATGAGCAGTTCTTC. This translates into CASSAGLYNEQFF.

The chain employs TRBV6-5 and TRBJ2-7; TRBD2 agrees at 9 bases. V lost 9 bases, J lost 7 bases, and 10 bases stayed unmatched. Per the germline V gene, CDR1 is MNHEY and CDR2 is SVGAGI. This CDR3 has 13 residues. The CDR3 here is CASNGLAGMEQYF. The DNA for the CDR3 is TGTGCCAGTAATGGCCTAGCGGGAATGGAGCAGTACTTC.

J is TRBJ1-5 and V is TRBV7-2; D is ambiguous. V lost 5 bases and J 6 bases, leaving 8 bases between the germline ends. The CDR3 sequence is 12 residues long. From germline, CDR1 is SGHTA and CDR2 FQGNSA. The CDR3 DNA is TGTGCCAGCAGCCCCCCCGGTCAGCCCCAGCATTTT. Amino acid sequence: CASSPPGQPQHF.

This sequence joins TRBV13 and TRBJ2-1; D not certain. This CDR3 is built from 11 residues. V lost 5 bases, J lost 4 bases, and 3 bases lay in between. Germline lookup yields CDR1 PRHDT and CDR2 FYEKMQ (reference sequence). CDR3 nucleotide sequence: TGTGCCAGCAGCCCATACAATGAGCAGTTCTTC. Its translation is CASSPYNEQFF.

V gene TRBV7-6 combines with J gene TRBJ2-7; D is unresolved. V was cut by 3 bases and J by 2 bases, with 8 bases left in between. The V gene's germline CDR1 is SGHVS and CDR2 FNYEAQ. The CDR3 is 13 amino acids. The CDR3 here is CASSFNMAYEQYF. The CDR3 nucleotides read TGTGCCAGCAGCTTTAACATGGCCTACGAGCAGTACTTC. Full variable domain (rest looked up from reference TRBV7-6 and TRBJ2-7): GAGVSQSPRYKVTKRGQDVALRCDPISGHVSLYWYRQALGQGPEFLTYFNYEAQQDKSGLPNDRFSAERPEGSISTLTIQRTEQRDSAMYRCASSFNMAYEQYFGPGTRLTVT.

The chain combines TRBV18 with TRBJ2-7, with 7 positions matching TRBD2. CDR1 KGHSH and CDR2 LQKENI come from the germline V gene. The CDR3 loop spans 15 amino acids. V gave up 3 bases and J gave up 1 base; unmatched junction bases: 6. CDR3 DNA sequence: TGTGCCAGCTCACCGTTAATAGCGGGTTCCTACGAGCAGTACTTC. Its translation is CASSPLIAGSYEQYF.

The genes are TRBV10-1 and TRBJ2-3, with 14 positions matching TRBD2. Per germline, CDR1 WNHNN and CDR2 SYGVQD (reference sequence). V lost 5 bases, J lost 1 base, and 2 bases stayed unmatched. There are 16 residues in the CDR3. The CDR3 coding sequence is TGCGCCAGCAGTAGGGGACTAGCGGGAGGCACAGATACGCAGTATTTT. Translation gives CASSRGLAGGTDTQYF.

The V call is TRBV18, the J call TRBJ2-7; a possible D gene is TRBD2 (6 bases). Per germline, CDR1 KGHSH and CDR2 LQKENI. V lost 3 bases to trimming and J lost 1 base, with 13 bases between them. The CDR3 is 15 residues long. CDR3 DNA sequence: TGTGCCAGCTCACCGGAGGGATGGATGTCCTACGAGCAGTACTTC. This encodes CASSPEGWMSYEQYF.

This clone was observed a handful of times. For the CDR3, the DNA is TGTGCCTGGAGTCGGGGGATCAATCAGCCCCAGCATTTT. Protein: CAWSRGINQPQHF. The chain links TRBV30 to TRBJ1-5, with D possibly TRBD1 on 5 matching bases. Germline CDR1 is GTSNPN and CDR2 is SVGIG (reference sequence). CDR3 size: 13 residues. V was trimmed by 2 bases and J by 3 bases, leaving 8 bases between them.

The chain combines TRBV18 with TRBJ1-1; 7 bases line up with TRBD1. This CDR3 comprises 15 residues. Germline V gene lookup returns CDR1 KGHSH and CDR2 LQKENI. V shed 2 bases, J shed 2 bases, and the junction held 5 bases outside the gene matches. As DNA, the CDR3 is TGTGCCAGCTCACCAGCCGGGACAGCCAACACTGAAGCTTTCTTT. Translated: CASSPAGTANTEAFF.

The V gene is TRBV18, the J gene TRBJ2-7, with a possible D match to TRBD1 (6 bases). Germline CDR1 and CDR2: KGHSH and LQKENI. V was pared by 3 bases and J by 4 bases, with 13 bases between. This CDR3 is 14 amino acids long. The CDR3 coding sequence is TGTGCCAGCTCACCGGAAGGGGGTCTTTACGAGCAGTACTTC. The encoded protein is CASSPEGGLYEQYF.

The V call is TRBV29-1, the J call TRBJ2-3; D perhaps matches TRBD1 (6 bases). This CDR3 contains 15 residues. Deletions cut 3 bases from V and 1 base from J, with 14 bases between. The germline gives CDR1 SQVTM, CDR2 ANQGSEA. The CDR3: CSVDGDIDGTDTQYF. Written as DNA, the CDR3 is TGCAGCGTTGATGGGGACATCGACGGCACAGATACGCAGTATTTT.

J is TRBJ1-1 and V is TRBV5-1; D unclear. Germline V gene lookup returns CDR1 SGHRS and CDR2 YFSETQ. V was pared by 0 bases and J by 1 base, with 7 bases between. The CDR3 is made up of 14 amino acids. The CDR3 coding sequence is TGCGCCAGCAGCTTGGGGTCCGGGAACACTGAAGCTTTCTTT. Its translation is CASSLGSGNTEAFF.

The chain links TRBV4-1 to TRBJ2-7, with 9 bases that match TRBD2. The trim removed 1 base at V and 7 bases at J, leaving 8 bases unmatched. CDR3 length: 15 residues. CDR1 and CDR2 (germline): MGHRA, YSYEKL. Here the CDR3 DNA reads TGCGCCAGCAGCCAAGGGTTAGCGGGAGTAGGTGAGCAGTACTTC. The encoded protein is CASSQGLAGVGEQYF.

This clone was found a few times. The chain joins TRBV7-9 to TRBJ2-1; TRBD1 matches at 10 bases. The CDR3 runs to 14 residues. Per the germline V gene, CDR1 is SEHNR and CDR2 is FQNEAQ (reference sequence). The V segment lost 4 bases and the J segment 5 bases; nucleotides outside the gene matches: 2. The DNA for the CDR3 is TGTGCCAGCAGCTCCGGGACAGGGGACAATGAGCAGTTCTTC. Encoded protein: CASSSGTGDNEQFF.

The CDR3 sequence is CASTPGLITDTQYF. CDR3 nucleotide sequence: TGTGCCAGCACTCCGGGACTCATCACAGATACGCAGTATTTT. The chain joins TRBV2 to TRBJ2-3; TRBD2 might be the D (6 bases). The CDR3 is 14 amino acids. V lost 7 bases and J lost 2, with 13 bases in between. Germline values: CDR1 SNHLY, CDR2 FYNNEI.

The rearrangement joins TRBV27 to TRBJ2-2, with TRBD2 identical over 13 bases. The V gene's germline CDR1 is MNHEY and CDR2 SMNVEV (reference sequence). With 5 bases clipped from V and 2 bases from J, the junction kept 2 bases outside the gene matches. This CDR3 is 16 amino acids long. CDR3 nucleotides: TGTGCCAGCAGTGGACTAGCGGGAGTCAACACCGGGGAGCTGTTTTTT. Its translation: CASSGLAGVNTGELFF.

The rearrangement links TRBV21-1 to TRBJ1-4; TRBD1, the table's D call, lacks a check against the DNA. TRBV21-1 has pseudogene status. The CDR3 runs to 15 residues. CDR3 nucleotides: TGTGCCAGCAGGAAACCGGGACAGGGAAAAGAAAAACTGTTTTTT. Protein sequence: CASRKPGQGKEKLFF.

The CDR3, as DNA: TGTGCCAGCAGTTCCACCGGGACAGCCAACACTGAAGCTTTCTTT. This encodes CASSSTGTANTEAFF. The chain uses TRBV28 and TRBJ1-1; 7 nucleotides line up with TRBD1. In germline, CDR1 is MDHEN, CDR2 SYDVKM. The CDR3 length is 15 residues. The V segment lost 4 bases and the J segment 2 bases; nucleotides outside the gene matches: 7. The full variable domain, rest sourced from reference TRBV28 and TRBJ1-1, is DVKVTQSSRYLVKRTGEKVFLECVQDMDHENMFWYRQDPGLGLRLIYFSYDVKMKEKGDIPEGYSVSREKKERFSLILESASTNQTSMYLCASSSTGTANTEAFFGQGTRLTVV.

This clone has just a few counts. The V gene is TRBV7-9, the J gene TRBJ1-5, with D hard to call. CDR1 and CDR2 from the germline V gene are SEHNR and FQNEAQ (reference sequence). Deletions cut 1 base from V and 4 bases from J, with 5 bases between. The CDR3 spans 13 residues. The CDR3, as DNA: TGTGCCAGCAGCTTAGGGAGGAATCAGCCCCAGCATTTT. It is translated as CASSLGRNQPQHF.

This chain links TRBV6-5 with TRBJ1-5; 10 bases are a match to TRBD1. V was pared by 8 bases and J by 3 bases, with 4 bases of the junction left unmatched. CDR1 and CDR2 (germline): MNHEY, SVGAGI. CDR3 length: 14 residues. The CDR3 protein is CASGDRGANQPQHF. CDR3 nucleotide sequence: TGTGCCAGCGGGGACAGGGGTGCCAATCAGCCCCAGCATTTT.

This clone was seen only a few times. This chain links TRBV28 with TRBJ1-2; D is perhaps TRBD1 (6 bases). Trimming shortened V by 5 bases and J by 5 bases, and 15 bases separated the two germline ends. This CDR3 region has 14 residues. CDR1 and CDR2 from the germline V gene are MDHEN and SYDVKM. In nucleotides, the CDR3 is TGTGCCAGCAGTCTTCTGGGGGCGCGATATGGCTACACCTTC. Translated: CASSLLGARYGYTF.